These 26 T cell receptor beta chains originate from one sample sequenced in a study of post-analysis software for immune sequencing data. For these receptors, no antigen is known. Prepared libraries of TCR beta cDNA carried unique molecular identifiers. MiXCR, run by TCRdb on the PCR reads, gives a single entry per CDR3 protein. The sample lists 700,000 to 900,000 distinct CDR3 sequences, about 45% occurring once. Whole-study results and caveats: Among a handful of TRBV segments more frequent in patients than controls were TRBV5-6, TRBV5-1 and TRBV20-1.

Sequenced input: blood. The receptor source for this set is a girl aged 10-17 years with multiple sclerosis.

This clonotype showed up just a few times. The V and J genes are TRBV28 and TRBJ2-5, with no clear D. The CDR3 extends over 14 amino acids. With 5 bases removed from V and 4 bases from J, the gap between germline ends came to 14 bases. From germline, CDR1 is MDHEN and CDR2 SYDVKM. For the CDR3, the DNA is TGTGCCAGCAGTCCTCAAGGGCAGGTAGAGACCCAGTACTTC. Its translation is CASSPQGQVETQYF.

This clonotype appeared a few times. The chain uses TRBV29-1 and TRBJ2-7; 9 bases line up with TRBD1. Germline lookup yields CDR1 SQVTM and CDR2 ANQGSEA. The CDR3 sequence is 14 residues long. The junction had 6 bases not matched to a gene; V was cut back by 6 bases and J by 0 bases. The CDR3 DNA sequence: TGCAGCGTCTCCGGGACAGGGAGCTCCTACGAGCAGTACTTC. Its translation: CSVSGTGSSYEQYF.

There are a few counts of this clonotype. J is TRBJ2-5 and V is TRBV27, with D perhaps given as TRBD1 or TRBD2 (7 bases each). The DNA end is a closer match to TRBJ2-7, so the J assignment may be wrong. CDR1 and CDR2 from the germline V gene are MNHEY and SMNVEV (reference sequence). CDR3 length: 14 residues. This chain's CDR3 is CASSPTGRVDEQYF. The CDR3 DNA follows: TGTGCCAGCAGTCCGACAGGGAGGGTCGACGAGCAGTACTTC.

This chain joins TRBV12-5 and TRBJ1-2; TRBD1 matches 9 bases. The CDR3 spans 15 residues. The germline V gene has CDR1 LGHNT and CDR2 FRNRAP. J was trimmed by 5 bases and V by 0 bases; bases with no gene match: 4. This chain's CDR3 is CASGLVLTGGYGYTF. CDR3 sequence (DNA): TGTGCTAGTGGTTTGGTCCTGACAGGGGGTTATGGCTACACCTTC.

The gene calls are TRBV6-2 or TRBV6-3 and TRBJ2-4; D is uncertain. The J call may be faulty, since TRBJ2-7 better matches the DNA end. CDR1 and CDR2 (germline): MNHEY, SVGEGT. The CDR3 runs to 14 residues. CDR3 residues: CASSYSIRTYEQYF. As DNA, the CDR3 is TGTGCCAGCAGTTACTCAATCAGAACCTACGAGCAGTACTTC.

V usage is TRBV5-5 and J usage is TRBJ2-2; no clear D gene. Trimming removed 0 bases from V and 3 bases from J, with 6 bases in between. The CDR3 is 14 amino acids. Per the germline V gene, CDR1 is SGHKS and CDR2 is YYEKEE (reference sequence). CDR3 DNA: TGTGCCAGCAGCTTGGGGGTAGACACCGGGGAGCTGTTTTTT. This sequence encodes CASSLGVDTGELFF. Full variable domain (missing parts from reference TRBV5-5 and TRBJ2-2): DAGVTQSPTHLIKTRGQQVTLRCSPISGHKSVSWYQQVLGQGPQFIFQYYEKEERGRGNFPDRFSARQFPNYSSELNVNALLLGDSALYLCASSLGVDTGELFFGEGSRLTVL.

This clonotype was picked up a small number of times. V is TRBV6-1 and J is TRBJ1-5, with a possible D match to TRBD1 (5 bases). This CDR3 comprises 17 residues. V shed 2 bases and J shed 6 bases, with 20 bases lying between them. Germline CDR1 is MNHNS and CDR2 is SASEGT. The CDR3 DNA follows: TGTGCCAGCAGTGAACCCCAGGGCGTCGGCGTAGGTCAGCCCCAGCATTTT. Its translation: CASSEPQGVGVGQPQHF.

The genes are TRBV20-1 and TRBJ1-2; D remains ambiguous. The CDR3 runs to 13 residues. Trimming took off 1 base at V and 4 bases at J, with 10 bases between the two ends. Germline CDR1 and CDR2: DFQATT and SNEGSKA (reference sequence). Here the CDR3 DNA reads TGCAGTGCTAGAGGAGTCGGCTTCTATGGCTACACCTTC. This encodes CSARGVGFYGYTF.

The genes are TRBV20-1 and TRBJ2-5; 7 bases are a match to TRBD1. The CDR3 runs 15 residues. Germline loops: CDR1 DFQATT, CDR2 SNEGSKA (reference sequence). J lost 1 base, V lost 0 bases, and 5 bases had no gene match. CDR3 nucleotide sequence: TGCAGTGCTAGAGACCCGGGACAGATCCAAGAGACCCAGTACTTC. Translation: CSARDPGQIQETQYF.

This clonotype was detected only a few times. V usage is TRBV7-9 and J usage is TRBJ1-2; D remains unclear. Trimming cost V 2 bases and J 4 bases, with 8 bases left between them. Germline V gives CDR1 SEHNR, CDR2 FQNEAQ (reference sequence). CDR3 length equals 13 residues. CDR3 protein: CASSLTGTYGYTF. In DNA form, the CDR3 reads TGTGCCAGCAGCTTAACGGGTACCTATGGCTACACCTTC.

This clonotype has a handful of counts. V gene TRBV20-1 combines with J gene TRBJ2-1, with 8 bases fitting TRBD1. This CDR3 has 16 residues. The germline V gene has CDR1 DFQATT and CDR2 SNEGSKA (reference sequence). The junction had 11 bases not matched to a gene; V was cut back by 2 bases and J by 5 bases. As DNA, the CDR3 is TGCAGTGCTAGACCGCGGACAGGGTTGACACACAATGAGCAGTTCTTC. Translating gives CSARPRTGLTHNEQFF.

This clonotype came up a few times. The V call is TRBV5-1, the J call TRBJ2-2, with 15 bases aligning to TRBD2. In germline, CDR1 is SGHRS, CDR2 YFSETQ. This CDR3 is built from 17 residues. Germline trimming cut 1 base from V and 6 bases from J; bases unmatched to any gene: 4. The CDR3 nucleotides read TGCGCCAGCAGCTTGCCGGGACTAGCGGGAGGTTCCGGGGAGCTGTTTTTT. Amino acid sequence: CASSLPGLAGGSGELFF.

The chain recombines TRBV6-5 with TRBJ2-3; D gene uncertain. Trimming shortened V by 0 bases and J by 0 bases, and 10 bases separated the two germline ends. The CDR3 contains 16 residues. Per the germline V gene, CDR1 is MNHEY and CDR2 is SVGAGI. The CDR3 loop reads CASSYSSQASTDTQYF. Written as DNA, the CDR3 is TGTGCCAGCAGTTACTCGAGCCAAGCTAGCACAGATACGCAGTATTTT.

This clonotype has only a few counts. The chain carries TRBV15 and TRBJ2-7; 10 bases map to TRBD2. The V gene's germline CDR1 is LNHNV and CDR2 YYDKDF (reference sequence). V shed 1 base and J 3 bases; nucleotides not matched to a gene: 6. CDR3 size: 16 residues. CDR3 sequence (DNA): TGTGCCACCAGCAGAGGCGGACTAGCGGCAAACTACGAGCAGTACTTC. It codes for CATSRGGLAANYEQYF.

This clonotype was recorded a few times. The rearrangement joins TRBV10-3 to TRBJ2-6, with a possible D match to TRBD2 (5 bases). CDR1 ENHRY and CDR2 SYGVKD come from the germline V gene. V lost 8 bases and J 4 bases, leaving 12 bases between the germline ends. The CDR3 runs to 14 residues. This chain's CDR3 is CAIGAEGGANVLTF. The DNA for the CDR3 is TGTGCCATCGGAGCGGAAGGGGGGGCCAACGTCCTGACTTTC.

The rearrangement uses TRBV14 and TRBJ2-5, with 7 bases matching TRBD2. The last part of the DNA fits TRBJ2-7 better; the J call may be wrong. Germline CDR1 reads SGHDN; CDR2 reads FVKESK. CDR3 length equals 14 residues. The CDR3 coding sequence is TGTGCCAGCAGCCAAGTCGAACTAGCGCGCGAGCAGTACTTC. Translating it yields CASSQVELAREQYF.

This clonotype was counted between two and nine times. The chain has TRBV6-5 and TRBJ1-2; TRBD1 might be the D (5 bases). Trimming removed 6 bases at V and 8 bases at J, with 25 bases between. This CDR3 has 16 amino acids. CDR1 and CDR2 (germline): MNHEY, SVGAGI. For the CDR3, the DNA is TGTGCCAGCAGCTACGGGGATCTATCACGTTGGGGGGGCTACACCTTC. It encodes CASSYGDLSRWGGYTF.

This clonotype has only a few counts. The rearrangement joins TRBV9 to TRBJ1-2; TRBD1 agrees at 9 bases. CDR3 length: 12 residues. Germline trimming cut 7 bases from V and 7 bases from J; bases unmatched to any gene: 5. Germline CDR1 is SGDLS and CDR2 is YYNGEE. This CDR3 is CASRRQGGGYTF. CDR3 sequence (DNA): TGTGCCAGCCGGAGACAGGGGGGTGGCTACACCTTC.

The genes are TRBV29-1 and TRBJ1-1, with 7 bases that match TRBD1. V lost 5 bases, J lost 0 bases, and 6 bases stayed unmatched. The CDR3 is made up of 14 amino acids. The germline gives CDR1 SQVTM, CDR2 ANQGSEA. CDR3 region: CSVSVTGMNTEAFF. The CDR3 bases are TGCAGCGTTTCCGTGACAGGGATGAACACTGAAGCTTTCTTT.

The chain is built from TRBV20-1 and TRBJ2-1; possible D gene TRBD2, 6 bases. The DNA matches TRBJ2-7 better at its end, which makes the J call doubtful. The germline V gene encodes CDR1 DFQATT and CDR2 SNEGSKA (reference sequence). The CDR3 runs 17 residues. CDR3 protein: CSARVTHTSPGNYEQYF. The CDR3, as DNA: TGCAGTGCTAGAGTTACCCACACTAGCCCCGGCAATTATGAGCAGTACTTC.

This CDR3 is CSASQSFRGSYEQYF. The CDR3 nucleotides read TGCAGTGCTTCACAGAGCTTCCGGGGCTCCTACGAGCAGTACTTC. The chain is built from TRBV20-1 and TRBJ2-7; weak D call: TRBD2 (5 bases). This CDR3 contains 15 residues. Per germline, CDR1 DFQATT and CDR2 SNEGSKA (reference sequence). The V and J ends lost 5 bases and 0 bases respectively, with 17 bases between them.

This chain links TRBV7-9 with TRBJ2-4; 7 nucleotides match TRBD1. Matching the DNA end better, TRBJ2-5 makes the J call doubtful. CDR1 is SEHNR, CDR2 FQNEAQ, per germline (reference sequence). This CDR3 contains 14 residues. CDR3 sequence (DNA): TGTGCCAGCAGTGCTTCCCGGGACAGAGAGACCCAGTACTTC. Translation: CASSASRDRETQYF.

V gene TRBV29-1 combines with J gene TRBJ1-2, with 7 bases identical to TRBD1. V was pared by 5 bases and J by 8 bases, with 8 bases of the junction left unmatched. The germline gives CDR1 SQVTM, CDR2 ANQGSEA. The CDR3 totals 12 residues. Written as DNA, the CDR3 is TGCAGCGTTACCGACAGGGTGGTGGGCTACACCTTC. As protein: CSVTDRVVGYTF.

The chain employs TRBV9 and TRBJ2-3, with 11 positions matching TRBD2. CDR1 SGDLS and CDR2 YYNGEE come from the germline V gene. CDR3 size: 16 residues. After removal of 2 bases from V and 3 bases from J, the junction contained 5 bases not matched to a gene. The CDR3 nucleotides are TGTGCCAGCAGCGTGCCGACTAGCGGGACAACAGATACGCAGTATTTT. Amino acids: CASSVPTSGTTDTQYF.

This chain uses TRBV24-1 with TRBJ1-2; D is possibly TRBD1 (5 bases). V lost 4 bases, J lost 2 bases, and 13 bases lay in between. This CDR3 spans 15 amino acids. Germline V gene sequence: CDR1 KGHDR, CDR2 SFDVKD. The CDR3 spells CATSESAGGNYGYTF. In nucleotides, the CDR3 is TGTGCCACCAGTGAATCGGCGGGGGGGAACTATGGCTACACCTTC.

This clonotype was counted a few times. V is TRBV6-5 and J is TRBJ2-7; no firm D call. The CDR3 loop spans 16 amino acids. V was pared by 0 bases and J by 2 bases, with 14 bases between. Looked up from germline, CDR1 is MNHEY and CDR2 is SVGAGI. This CDR3 is CASSYSNPGETYEQYF. DNA for the CDR3: TGTGCCAGCAGTTACTCGAACCCAGGAGAAACCTACGAGCAGTACTTC.